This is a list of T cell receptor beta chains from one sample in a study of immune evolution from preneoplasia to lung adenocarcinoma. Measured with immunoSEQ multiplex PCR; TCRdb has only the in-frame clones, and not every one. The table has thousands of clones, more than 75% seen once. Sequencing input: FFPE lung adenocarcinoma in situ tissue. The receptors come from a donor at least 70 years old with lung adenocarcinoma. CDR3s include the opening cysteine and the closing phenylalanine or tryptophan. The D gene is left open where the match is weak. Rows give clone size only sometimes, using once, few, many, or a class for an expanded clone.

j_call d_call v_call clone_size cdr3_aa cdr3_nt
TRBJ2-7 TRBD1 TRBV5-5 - CASSLEAGGSYEQYF TGTGCCAGCAGCTTGGAGGCAGGGGGATCTTACGAGCAGTACTTC
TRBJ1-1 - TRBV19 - CASGLTENTEAFF TGTGCCAGTGGTCTGACGGAGAACACTGAAGCTTTCTTT
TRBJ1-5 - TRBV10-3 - CAIRRVERLRSNQPQHF TGTGCCATCAGAAGGGTAGAGCGACTAAGAAGCAATCAGCCCCAGCATTTT
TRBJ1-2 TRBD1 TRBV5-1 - CASSPGQGQMDGYTF TGCGCCAGCAGCCCTGGACAGGGGCAGATGGATGGCTACACCTTC
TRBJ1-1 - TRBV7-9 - CASTFAGYTEAFF TGTGCCAGCACGTTCGCGGGATACACTGAAGCTTTCTTT
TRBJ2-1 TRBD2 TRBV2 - CASSGQLAGGVNEQFF TGTGCCAGCAGTGGGCAACTAGCGGGAGGGGTTAATGAGCAGTTCTTC
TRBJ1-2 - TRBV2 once CASSEFIGRVNYGYTF TGTGCCAGCAGTGAATTTATCGGGCGGGTGAACTATGGCTACACCTTC
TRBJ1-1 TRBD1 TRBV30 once CAWRQGWSTEAFF TGTGCCTGGAGACAGGGGTGGAGCACTGAAGCTTTCTTT
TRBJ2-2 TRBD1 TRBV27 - CASSSRTGRTGELFF TGTGCCAGCAGTTCCCGGACAGGGAGGACCGGGGAGCTGTTTTTT
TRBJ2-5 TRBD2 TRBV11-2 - CASSLRTSSETQYF TGTGCCAGCAGCCTCCGGACTAGCAGTGAGACCCAGTACTTC
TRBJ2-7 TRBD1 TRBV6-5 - CASSPSRDRQYF TGTGCCAGCAGCCCATCCCGGGACAGGCAGTACTTC
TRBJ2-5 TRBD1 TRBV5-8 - CASSVQPGQQETQYF TGTGCCAGCAGCGTCCAACCGGGACAGCAAGAGACCCAGTACTTC
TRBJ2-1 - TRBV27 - CASSSHATGSSYNEQFF TGTGCCAGCAGTTCCCACGCGACAGGAAGCTCCTACAATGAGCAGTTCTTC
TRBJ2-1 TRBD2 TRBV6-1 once CASRLRREGGEQFF TGTGCCAGCAGACTTAGGCGGGAGGGCGGGGAGCAGTTCTTC
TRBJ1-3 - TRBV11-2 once CASSRTDSGNTIYF TGTGCCAGCAGCCGGACAGACTCTGGAAACACCATATATTTT
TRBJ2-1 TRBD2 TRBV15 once CATSREVLAGVGENNEQFF TGTGCCACCAGCAGAGAGGTTTTGGCGGGAGTCGGGGAAAACAACGAGCAGTTCTTC
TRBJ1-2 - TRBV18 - CASSPAGTPLGYTF TGTGCCAGCTCACCTGCAGGGACTCCCCTGGGCTACACCTTC
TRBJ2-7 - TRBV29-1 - CSVEDRTASYEQYF TGCAGCGTTGAAGATCGGACTGCCTCCTACGAGCAGTACTTC
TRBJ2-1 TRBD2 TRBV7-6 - CASSLVPSGSYNEQFF TGTGCCAGCAGCTTAGTCCCTAGCGGGAGTTACAATGAGCAGTTCTTC
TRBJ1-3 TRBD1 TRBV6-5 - CASSGGDRVGNTIYF TGTGCCAGCAGTGGAGGGGACAGGGTTGGAAACACCATATATTTT
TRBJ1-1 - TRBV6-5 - CASSRGLGETEAFF TGTGCCAGCAGCCGAGGGCTTGGGGAGACTGAAGCTTTCTTT
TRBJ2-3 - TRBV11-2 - CASSSSLADTQYF TGTGCCAGCAGCTCCTCCCTCGCAGATACGCAGTATTTT
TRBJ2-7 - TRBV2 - CASAITYEQYF TGTGCCAGCGCCATAACCTACGAGCAGTACTTC
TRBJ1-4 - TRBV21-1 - CASSKPPGPRVRGLDEKLFF TGTGCCAGCAGCAAACCCCCGGGGCCCAGGGTGAGGGGTCTAGATGAAAAACTGTTTTTT
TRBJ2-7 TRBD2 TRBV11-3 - CASSSGLAGEFEQYF TGTGCCAGCAGCTCGGGACTAGCGGGAGAATTCGAGCAGTACTTC
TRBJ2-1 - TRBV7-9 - CASSLGTGFLAGYNEQFF TGTGCCAGCAGCTTAGGGACAGGGTTTCTAGCGGGATACAATGAGCAGTTCTTC
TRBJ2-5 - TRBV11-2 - CASSSTQVQYF TGTGCCAGCAGCTCCACACAGGTCCAGTACTTC
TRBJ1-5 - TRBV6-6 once CASTGRVNQPQHF TGTGCCAGCACGGGAAGGGTTAATCAGCCCCAGCATTTT
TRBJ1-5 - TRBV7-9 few CASSRGSGQPQHF TGTGCCAGCAGCCGGGGTTCGGGTCAGCCCCAGCATTTT
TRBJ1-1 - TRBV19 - CASSIGPGNRPEAFF TGTGCCAGTAGTATAGGGCCGGGTAATAGACCTGAAGCTTTCTTT
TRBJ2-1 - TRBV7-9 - CASSLVGGDYNEQFF TGTGCCAGCAGCTTAGTTGGCGGGGATTACAATGAGCAGTTCTTC
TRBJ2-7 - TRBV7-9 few CASRLRSRAYEQYF TGTGCCAGCAGGTTAAGGTCCAGAGCCTACGAGCAGTACTTC
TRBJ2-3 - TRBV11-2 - CASSSTRGTDTQYF TGTGCCAGCAGCTCTACGCGGGGCACAGATACGCAGTATTTT
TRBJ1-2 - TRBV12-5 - CASGLVPNFYGYTF TGTGCTAGTGGTTTGGTTCCGAATTTTTATGGCTACACCTTC
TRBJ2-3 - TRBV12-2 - CASRSPTPSTDTQYF TGTGCAAGTCGCTCGCCGACGCCTAGCACAGATACGCAGTATTTT
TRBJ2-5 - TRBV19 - CASSWAPGETQYF TGTGCCAGTAGTTGGGCCCCGGGGGAGACCCAGTACTTC
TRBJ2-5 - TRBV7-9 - CASSLTGTLGETQYF TGTGCCAGCAGCTTAACCGGGACCCTCGGAGAGACCCAGTACTTC
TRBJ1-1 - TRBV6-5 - CASSRQRNTEAFF TGTGCCAGCAGTCGACAGAGGAACACTGAAGCTTTCTTT
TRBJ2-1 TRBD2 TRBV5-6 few CASSPDLGLVSPNEQFF TGTGCCAGCAGCCCCGATTTGGGACTAGTTTCTCCCAATGAGCAGTTCTTC
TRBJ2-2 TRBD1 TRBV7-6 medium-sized CASSLARPGTGTGELFF TGTGCCAGCAGCTTAGCCCGTCCCGGGACAGGGACCGGGGAGCTGTTTTTT
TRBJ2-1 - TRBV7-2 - CASSLRRAFYNEQFF TGTGCCAGCAGCCTACGGCGAGCTTTCTACAATGAGCAGTTCTTC
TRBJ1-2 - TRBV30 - CAWRPKTDRKNYGYTF TGTGCCTGGAGACCTAAAACGGACAGAAAAAACTATGGCTACACCTTC
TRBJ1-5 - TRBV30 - CAWSTRGPSQHF TGTGCCTGGAGTACGAGAGGGCCGTCCCAGCATTTT
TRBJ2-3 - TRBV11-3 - CASSLGFQDTQYF TGTGCCAGCAGCTTAGGGTTTCAAGATACGCAGTATTTT
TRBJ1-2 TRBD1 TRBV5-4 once CASSAAGTGIWGYTF TGTGCCAGCAGCGCGGCCGGGACAGGGATTTGGGGCTACACCTTC
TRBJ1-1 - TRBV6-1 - CASSVIGLNTEAFF TGTGCCAGCAGTGTAATAGGTTTGAACACTGAAGCTTTCTTT